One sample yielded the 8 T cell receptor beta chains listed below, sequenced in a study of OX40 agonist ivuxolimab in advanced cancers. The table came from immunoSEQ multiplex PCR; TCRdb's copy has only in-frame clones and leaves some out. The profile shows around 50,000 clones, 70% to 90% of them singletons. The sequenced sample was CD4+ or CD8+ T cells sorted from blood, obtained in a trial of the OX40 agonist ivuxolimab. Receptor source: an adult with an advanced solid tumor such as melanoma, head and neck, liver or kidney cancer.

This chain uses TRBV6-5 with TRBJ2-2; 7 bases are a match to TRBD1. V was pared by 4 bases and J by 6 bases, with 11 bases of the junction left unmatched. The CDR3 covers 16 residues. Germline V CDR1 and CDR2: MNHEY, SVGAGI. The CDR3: CASSFLGGAKSGELFF. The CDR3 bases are TGTGCCAGCAGTTTCTTAGGGGGCGCAAAATCCGGGGAGCTGTTTTTT.

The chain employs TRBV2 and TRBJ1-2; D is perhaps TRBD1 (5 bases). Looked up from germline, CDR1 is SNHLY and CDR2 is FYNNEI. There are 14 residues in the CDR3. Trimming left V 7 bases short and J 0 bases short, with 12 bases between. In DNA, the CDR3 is TGTGCCAGCAATCGGGACTCCGCTAACTATGGCTACACCTTC. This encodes CASNRDSANYGYTF.

CDR3 coding DNA: TGTGCCAGTAGTATAGGGACTAGCGCCAACACCGGGGAGCTGTTTTTT. Its protein is CASSIGTSANTGELFF. This chain links TRBV19 with TRBJ2-2; 9 bases fit TRBD2. Germline V gives CDR1 LNHDA, CDR2 SQIVND (reference sequence). The length of the CDR3 is 16 residues. With V trimmed by 1 base and J by 2 bases, 2 bases remained unmatched.

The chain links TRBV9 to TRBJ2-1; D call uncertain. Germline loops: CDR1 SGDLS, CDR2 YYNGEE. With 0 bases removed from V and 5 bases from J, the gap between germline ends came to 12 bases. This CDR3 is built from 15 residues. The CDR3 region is CASSVAPGGNNEQFF. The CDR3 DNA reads TGTGCCAGCAGCGTAGCCCCTGGCGGAAACAATGAGCAGTTCTTC. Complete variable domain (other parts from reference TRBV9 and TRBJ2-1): DSGVTQTPKHLITATGQRVTLRCSPRSGDLSVYWYQQSLDQGLQFLIQYYNGEERAKGNILERFSAQQFPDLHSELNLSSLELGDSALYFCASSVAPGGNNEQFFGPGTRLTVL.

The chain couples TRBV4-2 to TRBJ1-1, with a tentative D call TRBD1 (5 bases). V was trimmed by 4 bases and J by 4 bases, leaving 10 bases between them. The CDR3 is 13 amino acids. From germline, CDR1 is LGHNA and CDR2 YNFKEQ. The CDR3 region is CASSRTGSTEAFF. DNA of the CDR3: TGTGCCAGCAGCCGAACAGGTAGCACTGAAGCTTTCTTT.

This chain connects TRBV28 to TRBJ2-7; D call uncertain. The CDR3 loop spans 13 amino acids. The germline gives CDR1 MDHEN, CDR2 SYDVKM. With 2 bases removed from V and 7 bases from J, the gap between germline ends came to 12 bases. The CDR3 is CASSLRWPREQYF. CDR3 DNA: TGTGCCAGCAGTTTAAGATGGCCCCGGGAGCAGTACTTC.

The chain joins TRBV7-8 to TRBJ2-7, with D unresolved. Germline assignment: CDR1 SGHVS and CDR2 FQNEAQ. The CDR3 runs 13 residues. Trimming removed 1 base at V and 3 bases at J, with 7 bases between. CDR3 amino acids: CASSLGLNYEQYF. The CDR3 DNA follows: TGTGCCAGCAGCTTAGGCTTAAACTACGAGCAGTACTTC.

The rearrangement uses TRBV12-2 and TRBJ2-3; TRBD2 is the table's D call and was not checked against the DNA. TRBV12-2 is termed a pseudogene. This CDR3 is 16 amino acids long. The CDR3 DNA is TGTGCAAGTCGCTTACGAGCGGGAGGAAAGACAGATACGCAGTATTTT. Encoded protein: CASRLRAGGKTDTQYF.